This T cell receptor beta chain stems from a study of immunodeficiency (dated by TCRdb to about 2019). About the full investigation: Repertoire analysis was performed to search for VDJ recombination defects and oligoclonality. The investigation overall reported the following: Based on top-100 and total clonotype frequencies, severe oligoclonality was found in patient CD8+ T cells but not in patient CD4+ T cells. In entropy comparisons, n=3 (open circles) was shown for patients versus healthy controls, and a thymic development effect was only suggested as possible. Compared with control CD8+ T cells, patient CD8+ T cells had restricted TRB V-J pairing and reduced productive entropy.

As regards this clone: The antigen it recognizes is unknown. The sample holds no much larger clone one base away, and base qualities are not on file.

CD3+CD8+ T cells were sorted from fresh PBMCs before TCR sequencing. Genomic DNA was extracted using the QIAamp DNA Blood Mini Kit and was submitted for immunoSEQ repertoire analysis. Using a standard quantity of genomic DNA template, multiplex PCR was run to amplify the CDR3 regions. The PCR products underwent sequencing on an Illumina platform. As for the authors' bioinformatics: Sequences were mapped to a reference, using V, D and J gene definitions from IMGT. A nearest-neighbor clustering algorithm merged closely related sequences to remove PCR and sequencing errors. V, D and J usage in productive unique and total sequences was analyzed using ImmunoSEQ Analyzer tools and R version 3.6.1. What TCRdb holds here is the immuneACCESS table cut down to in-frame rearrangements. Part of the clones is not present; checked against another copy, under half of the missing clones reflect an unresolved V gene, and the others are unexplained. V and J calls plus clone size are reproduced from that table; the DNA served to infer D and trimming. Here the sample has thousands of clones; about 88% occur a single time. The ten most abundant clones make up approximately 12% of the sample.

From its cysteine to its phenylalanine, the CDR3 spans 14 amino acids. Of the read, only the CDR3 DNA is kept; its 42 bases are in frame from base 1. Trimming accounts for 6 bases at V and 0 bases at J, while the number of junction bases matched to no gene is 2. Based on the germline V gene, the CDR1 and CDR2 sequences are MNHEY and SVGAGI. The sequenced material came from CD8+ T cells from blood. Recombination connected TRBV6-5 to TRBJ1-3, and TRBD1 aligns with 7 junction nucleotides. The TCR was taken from a human donor in good health. This receptor carries the CDR3 CASSRQGSGNTIYF. The nucleotide sequence is given as TGTGCCAGCAGCCGACAGGGCTCTGGAAACACCATATATTTT.